This T cell receptor beta chain was retrieved from a study of blood T cell repertoires in COVID-19. Methods used by the authors: Researchers report that nucleated cell counts were estimated from reference gene primer amplification. Profiled with immunoSEQ multiplex PCR; TCRdb holds only in-frame clones, not every one. The V and J calls and the clone size are those of that table, but D and trimming were determined from the DNA. The table has about 68,000 clones, around 83% seen once. Germline CDR1 LNHNV, CDR2 YYDKDF (reference sequence). With 3 bases removed from V and 5 bases from J, the gap between germline ends came to 8 bases. The CDR3 has 13 amino acids.

Source material: peripheral blood. This receptor was identified in an elderly man with acute or convalescent COVID-19. The rearrangement joins TRBV15 to TRBJ2-1; D call uncertain. The CDR3 nucleotides are TGTGCCACCAGCAGGAACACCGACAATGAGCAGTTCTTC. Its protein product is CATSRNTDNEQFF.